Listed here are 24 T cell receptor beta chains from one sample, sequenced in a study of PD-L1 blockade in urothelial cancer. TCRdb's copy holds only in-frame clones and misses some; the assay was immunoSEQ multiplex PCR. The sample includes roughly 110,000 clones, more than 85% of them seen just once. Time point: peripheral blood 6 weeks after treatment start. The starting material was PBMCs, obtained around atezolizumab (anti-PD-L1) treatment. The receptors shown here come from a man in his sixties with urothelial cancer.

The rearrangement links TRBV7-9 to TRBJ2-7; D perhaps matches TRBD1 (5 bases). CDR3 length equals 13 residues. Germline CDR1 and CDR2: SEHNR and FQNEAQ (reference sequence). V dropped 0 bases and J dropped 8 bases, with 11 bases sitting between them. The DNA of the CDR3 is TGTGCCAGCAGCTTAGCCAGGGAAAGCCAGCAGTACTTC. Protein: CASSLARESQQYF. Full variable domain (outside the CDR3, taken from reference TRBV7-9 and TRBJ2-7): DTGVSQNPRHKITKRGQNVTFRCDPISEHNRLYWYRQTLGQGPEFLTYFQNEAQLEKSRLLSDRFSAERPKGSFSTLEIQRTEQGDSAMYLCASSLARESQQYFGPGTRLTVT.

The V gene is TRBV2, the J gene TRBJ1-1, with a possible D match to TRBD1 (5 bases). The CDR3 sequence is 14 residues long. Germline-derived CDR1 and CDR2 are SNHLY and FYNNEI. V lost 4 bases to trimming and J lost 2 bases, with 11 bases between them. The CDR3 loop is CASSAEGTNTEAFF. Here the CDR3 DNA reads TGTGCCAGCAGTGCCGAGGGGACTAACACTGAAGCTTTCTTT.

The rearrangement joins TRBV30 to TRBJ2-6; D is uncertain. V was cut by 2 bases and J by 0 bases, with 5 bases left in between. There are 14 residues in the CDR3. The V gene's germline CDR1 is GTSNPN and CDR2 SVGIG (reference sequence). The CDR3 sequence is CAWSSFSGANVLTF. As DNA, the CDR3 is TGTGCCTGGAGTTCTTTCTCTGGGGCCAACGTCCTGACTTTC.

The CDR3 reads CAWSPGHSFYEQYF. The CDR3 DNA is TGTGCCTGGAGCCCCGGACACAGTTTCTACGAGCAGTACTTC. The genes are TRBV30 and TRBJ2-7, with TRBD1 as a possible D gene (5 bases). Germline CDR1 and CDR2: GTSNPN and SVGIG (reference sequence). The CDR3 has 14 residues. The V end lost 3 bases, the J end lost 3 bases, and 15 bases lay between the germline ends.

This chain connects TRBV6-1 to TRBJ1-3, with D unclear. CDR3 length: 17 residues. Germline-derived CDR1 and CDR2 are MNHNS and SASEGT. The ends were cut back, 1 base at V and 0 bases at J, with 13 bases in the middle. The CDR3 DNA sequence: TGTGCCAGCAGTGAAGAGAGAGGGCTGCACTCTGGAAACACCATATATTTT. Amino acid sequence: CASSEERGLHSGNTIYF.

CDR3 coding DNA: TGTGCCAGCAGTAGACAGGGAACTCAAGAGACCCAGTACTTC. It encodes CASSRQGTQETQYF. This chain links TRBV6-1 with TRBJ2-5; the match to TRBD1 covers 7 bases. The junction had 5 bases not matched to a gene; V was cut back by 5 bases and J by 2 bases. The V gene's germline CDR1 is MNHNS and CDR2 SASEGT. The CDR3 totals 14 residues.

The chain couples TRBV6-1 to TRBJ2-7; 9 bases match TRBD1. Germline values: CDR1 MNHNS, CDR2 SASEGT. V lost 6 bases to trimming and J lost 12 bases; unmatched junction nucleotides: 9. This CDR3 region has 12 residues. CDR3 in DNA: TGTGCCAGCAGCCCCCCGCCGGGACAGGGGTACTTC. Its protein is CASSPPPGQGYF.

This chain uses TRBV6-6 with TRBJ1-1; D gene uncertain. The germline V gene has CDR1 MNHNY and CDR2 SVGAGI (reference sequence). V lost 6 bases and J lost 2, with 10 bases in between. The CDR3 is made up of 13 amino acids. CDR3 amino acids: CASSSAGNTEAFF. The DNA of the CDR3 is TGTGCCAGCAGCAGCGCCGGCAACACTGAAGCTTTCTTT.

Many counts were recorded for this clone. The chain combines TRBV6-6 with TRBJ1-4, with a tentative D call TRBD1 (6 bases). From germline, CDR1 is MNHNY and CDR2 SVGAGI (reference sequence). The CDR3 runs to 15 residues. Trimming removed 6 bases at V and 1 base at J, with 12 bases between. The CDR3 DNA follows: TGTGCCAGCAGGGATACAGGGCTAACTAATGAAAAACTGTTTTTT. It yields the protein CASRDTGLTNEKLFF.

The rearrangement links TRBV21-1 to TRBJ1-1; the tabulated D call, TRBD1, remains unverified against the DNA. TRBV21-1 is shown as a pseudogene. The CDR3 length is 15 residues. The CDR3 region is CASSKAGRGLTEAFF. For the CDR3, the DNA is TGTGCCAGCAGCAAAGCTGGCAGGGGTTTGACTGAAGCTTTCTTT.

Concerning this clone itself: The sample has other DNA sequences that encode this CDR3 too. The rearrangement uses TRBV7-3 and TRBJ2-2; 7 bases fit TRBD2. The V and J ends lost 5 bases and 2 bases, in that order; junction bases with no gene match: 5. The CDR3 length is 15 residues. CDR1 and CDR2 from the germline V gene are SGHTA and FQGTGA. The CDR3 bases are TGTGCCAGCAGCCCCCCGGGGGGAAACACCGGGGAGCTGTTTTTT. Translated, it gives CASSPPGGNTGELFF. Complete variable domain (other parts from reference TRBV7-3 and TRBJ2-2): GAGVSQTPSNKVTEKGKYVELRCDPISGHTALYWYRQSLGQGPEFLIYFQGTGAADDSGLPNDRFFAVRPEGSVSTLKIQRTERGDSAVYLCASSPPGGNTGELFFGEGSRLTVL.

The V gene is TRBV6-6, the J gene TRBJ1-5; TRBD1 is a possible D gene (6 bases). Germline CDR1 reads MNHNY; CDR2 reads SVGAGI (reference sequence). V was shortened by 6 bases and J by 5 bases, with 11 bases between the two germline ends. The CDR3 runs to 13 residues. DNA of the CDR3: TGTGCCAGCAGCTCAGGGGATTATCAGCCCCAGCATTTT. The encoded protein is CASSSGDYQPQHF.

The chain has TRBV7-2 and TRBJ2-1; D unresolved. The V end was cut by 2 bases, the J end by 9 bases, with 17 bases between. This CDR3 spans 15 amino acids. Looked up from germline, CDR1 is SGHTA and CDR2 is FQGNSA. DNA of the CDR3: TGTGCCAGCAGCTTAAGTAGCACGGAATTAGTTGAGCAGTTCTTC. Protein sequence: CASSLSSTELVEQFF. The entire variable domain, with the rest obtained from reference TRBV7-2 and TRBJ2-1, is as follows: GAGVSQSPSNKVTEKGKDVELRCDPISGHTALYWYRQSLGQGLEFLIYFQGNSAPDKSGLPSDRFSAERTGGSVSTLTIQRTQQEDSAVYLCASSLSSTELVEQFFGPGTRLTVL.

This chain joins TRBV6-6 and TRBJ2-7; TRBD1 agrees at 10 bases. J was trimmed by 10 bases and V by 6 bases; bases with no gene match: 15. Germline lookup yields CDR1 MNHNY and CDR2 SVGAGI (reference sequence). The CDR3 contains 15 residues. In DNA form, the CDR3 reads TGTGCCAGCAGCCAACCGGGACAGGGGACCTACGCCCAGTACTTC. It codes for CASSQPGQGTYAQYF.

This chain connects TRBV6-4 to TRBJ1-2; D gene uncertain. In germline, CDR1 is MRHNA, CDR2 SNTAGT. The CDR3 loop spans 15 amino acids. V lost 3 bases and J 4 bases, leaving 15 bases between the germline ends. The CDR3 sequence is CASSEGGGGPYGYTF. CDR3 DNA sequence: TGTGCCAGCAGTGAGGGCGGCGGAGGGCCCTATGGCTACACCTTC.

The chain is built from TRBV6-6 and TRBJ1-1; 7 bases map to TRBD1. Germline-derived CDR1 and CDR2 are MNHNY and SVGAGI (reference sequence). The CDR3 contains 14 residues. Trimming cost V 4 bases and J 0 bases; bases outside gene matches: 2. CDR3 amino acids: CASSSTGMNTEAFF. In DNA, the CDR3 is TGTGCCAGCAGTTCGACAGGGATGAACACTGAAGCTTTCTTT.

This clone was seen only once. The chain links TRBV5-4 to TRBJ2-3; TRBD2 matches 14 bases. CDR3 size: 18 residues. Per germline, CDR1 SGHNT and CDR2 YYREEE (reference sequence). V gave up 4 bases and J gave up 2 bases; unmatched junction bases: 9. The CDR3 loop is CASSLGTSGGRSTDTQYF. In DNA form, the CDR3 reads TGTGCCAGCAGCCTCGGGACTAGCGGGGGTAGGTCCACAGATACGCAGTATTTT.

The rearrangement joins TRBV28 to TRBJ2-7; a possible D gene is TRBD2 (5 bases). Germline CDR1 is MDHEN and CDR2 is SYDVKM. The V gene lost 6 bases and the J gene lost 5 bases, with 14 bases spanning the gap. The CDR3 has 13 residues. The CDR3 loop reads CASSRGSTNEQYF. The DNA of the CDR3 is TGTGCCAGCAGCAGAGGGTCGACGAACGAGCAGTACTTC.

CDR3 protein: CASYRTVINPYEQYF. DNA for the CDR3: TGCGCCAGCTACAGGACAGTAATTAATCCCTACGAGCAGTACTTC. The rearrangement links TRBV10-1 to TRBJ2-7, with D possibly TRBD1 on 6 matching bases. The germline V gene encodes CDR1 WNHNN and CDR2 SYGVQD (reference sequence). This CDR3 region has 15 residues. The V gene lost 8 bases and the J gene lost 2 bases, with 19 bases spanning the gap.

This sequence joins TRBV4-2 and TRBJ2-2; maybe TRBD2 (6 bases). Germline V CDR1 and CDR2: LGHNA, YNFKEQ. The CDR3 runs 17 residues. The germline V and J ends were trimmed by 0 bases and 6 bases, with 17 bases remaining between them. In DNA form, the CDR3 reads TGTGCCAGCAGCCAAGATGGGCTAGCGTCAGAGGCCGGGGAGCTGTTTTTT. Its translation: CASSQDGLASEAGELFF.

This chain connects TRBV14 to TRBJ2-7; no clear D. The CDR3 sequence is 13 residues long. Trimming removed 1 base from V and 5 bases from J, with 9 bases in between. Germline V lookup: CDR1 SGHDN, CDR2 FVKESK. The CDR3: CASSQVGHDEQYF. The CDR3, as DNA: TGTGCCAGCAGCCAAGTCGGTCACGACGAGCAGTACTTC.

This clone has only one observation. The V gene is TRBV4-3, the J gene TRBJ2-5; 8 bases agree with TRBD1. This CDR3 spans 16 amino acids. Germline CDR1 is LGHNA and CDR2 is YSLEER. The junction had 11 bases not matched to a gene; V was cut back by 3 bases and J by 5 bases. The DNA of the CDR3 is TGCGCCAGCAGCCAGGGGCTCAGGGGGCGGAGGGAGACCCAGTACTTC. It encodes CASSQGLRGRRETQYF.

V and J are TRBV7-3 and TRBJ1-1; the D is unclear. This CDR3 contains 13 residues. Between the trimmed V and J ends, which lost 4 bases and 0 bases, there was a span of 6 bases. CDR1 and CDR2 from the germline V gene are SGHTA and FQGTGA. CDR3 region: CASSSEMNTEAFF. The CDR3 DNA sequence: TGTGCCAGCAGCTCGGAGATGAACACTGAAGCTTTCTTT.

This clone has a count of ten or more. J is TRBJ2-7 and V is TRBV10-3; 9 positions match TRBD1. This CDR3 has 15 amino acids. CDR1 is ENHRY, CDR2 SYGVKD, per germline. V trimming: 4 bases; J trimming: 2 bases; junction bases outside the gene matches: 6. The CDR3 DNA reads as TGTGCCATCAGTGCGGGGGACAGGGCTACCTACGAGCAGTACTTC. This translates into CAISAGDRATYEQYF.